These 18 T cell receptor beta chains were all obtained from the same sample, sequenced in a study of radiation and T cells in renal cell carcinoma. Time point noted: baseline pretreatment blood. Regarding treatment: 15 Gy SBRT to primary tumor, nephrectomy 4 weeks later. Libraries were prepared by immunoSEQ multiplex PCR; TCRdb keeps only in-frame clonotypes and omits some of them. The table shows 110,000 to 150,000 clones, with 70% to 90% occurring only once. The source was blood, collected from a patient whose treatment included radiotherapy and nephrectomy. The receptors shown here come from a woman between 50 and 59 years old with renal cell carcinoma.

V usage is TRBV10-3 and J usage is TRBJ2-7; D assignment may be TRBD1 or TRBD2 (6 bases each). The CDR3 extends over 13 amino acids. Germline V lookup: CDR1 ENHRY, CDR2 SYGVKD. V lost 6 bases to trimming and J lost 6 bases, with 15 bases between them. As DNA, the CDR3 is TGTGCCATCAGCCCGGGGGCAGAACGCGAGCAGTACTTC. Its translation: CAISPGAEREQYF.

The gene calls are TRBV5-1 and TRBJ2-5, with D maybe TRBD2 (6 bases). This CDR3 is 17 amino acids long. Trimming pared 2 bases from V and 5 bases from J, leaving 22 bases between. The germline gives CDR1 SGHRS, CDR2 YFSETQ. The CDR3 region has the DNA TGCGCCAGCAGCTTAGGATTCCGGGACTCCGGGGCCGAGACCCAGTACTTC. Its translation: CASSLGFRDSGAETQYF. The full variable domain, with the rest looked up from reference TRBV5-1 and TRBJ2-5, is KAGVTQTPRYLIKTRGQQVTLSCSPISGHRSVSWYQQTPGQGLQFLFEYFSETQRNKGNFPGRFSGRQFSNSRSEMNVSTLELGDSALYLCASSLGFRDSGAETQYFGPGTRLLVL.

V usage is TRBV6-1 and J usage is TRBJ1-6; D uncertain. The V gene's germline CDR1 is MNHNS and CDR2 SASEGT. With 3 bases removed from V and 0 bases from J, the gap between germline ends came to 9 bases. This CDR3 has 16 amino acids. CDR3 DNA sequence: TGTGCCAGCAGTGATGAGTGGAGCTCCTATAATTCACCCCTCCACTTT. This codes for CASSDEWSSYNSPLHF.

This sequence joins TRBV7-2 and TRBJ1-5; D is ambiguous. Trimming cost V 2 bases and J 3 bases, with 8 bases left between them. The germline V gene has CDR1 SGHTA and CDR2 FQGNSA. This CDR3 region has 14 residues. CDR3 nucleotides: TGTGCCAGCAGCTTAATACCGCTCAATCAGCCCCAGCATTTT. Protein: CASSLIPLNQPQHF.

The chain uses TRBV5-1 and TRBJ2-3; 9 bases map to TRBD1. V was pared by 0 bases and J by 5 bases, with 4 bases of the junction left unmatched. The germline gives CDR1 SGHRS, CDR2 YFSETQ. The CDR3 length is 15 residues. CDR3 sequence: CASSLGDRDEDTQYF. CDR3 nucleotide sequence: TGCGCCAGCAGCTTGGGGGACAGGGATGAAGATACGCAGTATTTT.

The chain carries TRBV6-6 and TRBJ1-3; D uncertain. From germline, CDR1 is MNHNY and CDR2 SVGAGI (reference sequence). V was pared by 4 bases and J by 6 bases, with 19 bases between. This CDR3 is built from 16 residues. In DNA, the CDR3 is TGTGCCAGCAGTTCACTTGGGTCCTCTCTGGAAAACACCATATATTTT. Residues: CASSSLGSSLENTIYF.

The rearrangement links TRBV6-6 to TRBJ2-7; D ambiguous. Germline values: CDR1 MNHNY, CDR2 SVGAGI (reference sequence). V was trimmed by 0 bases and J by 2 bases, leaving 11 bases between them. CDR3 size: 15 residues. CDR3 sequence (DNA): TGTGCCAGCAGTTACTCGTCCAGGAGCACCTACGAGCAGTACTTC. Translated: CASSYSSRSTYEQYF.

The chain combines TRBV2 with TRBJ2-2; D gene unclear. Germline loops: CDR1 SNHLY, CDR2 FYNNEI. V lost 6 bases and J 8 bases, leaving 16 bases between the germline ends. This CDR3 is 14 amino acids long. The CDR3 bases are TGTGCCAGCAGCTTGGCTGGGCAGGCGGGGGAGCTGTTTTTT. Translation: CASSLAGQAGELFF.

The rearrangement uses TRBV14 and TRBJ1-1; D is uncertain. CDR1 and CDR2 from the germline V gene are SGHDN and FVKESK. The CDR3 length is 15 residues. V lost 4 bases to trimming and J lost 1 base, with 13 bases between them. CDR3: CASSRFQTPNTEAFF. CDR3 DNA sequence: TGTGCCAGCAGCCGATTCCAAACACCGAACACTGAAGCTTTCTTT.

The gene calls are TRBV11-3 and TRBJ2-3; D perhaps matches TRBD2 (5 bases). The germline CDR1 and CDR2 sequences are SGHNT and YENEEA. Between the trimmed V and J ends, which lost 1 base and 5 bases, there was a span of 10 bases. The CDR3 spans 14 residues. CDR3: CASSLGGSVDTQYF. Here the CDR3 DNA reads TGTGCCAGCAGCTTAGGAGGTAGCGTAGATACGCAGTATTTT.

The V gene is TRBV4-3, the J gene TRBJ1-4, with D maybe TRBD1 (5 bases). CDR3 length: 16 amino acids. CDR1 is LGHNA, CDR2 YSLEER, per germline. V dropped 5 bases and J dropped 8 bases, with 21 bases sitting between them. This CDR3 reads CASSADLGGRGEKLFF. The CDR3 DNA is TGCGCCAGCAGCGCCGATTTGGGGGGAAGAGGGGAAAAACTGTTTTTT.

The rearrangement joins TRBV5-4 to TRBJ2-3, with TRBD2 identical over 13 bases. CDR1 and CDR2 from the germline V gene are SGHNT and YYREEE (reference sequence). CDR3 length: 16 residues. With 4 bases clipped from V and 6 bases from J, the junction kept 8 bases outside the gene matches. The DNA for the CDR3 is TGTGCCAGCAGCGGAACTAGCGGGGGGGCCTTTGATACGCAGTATTTT. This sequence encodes CASSGTSGGAFDTQYF.

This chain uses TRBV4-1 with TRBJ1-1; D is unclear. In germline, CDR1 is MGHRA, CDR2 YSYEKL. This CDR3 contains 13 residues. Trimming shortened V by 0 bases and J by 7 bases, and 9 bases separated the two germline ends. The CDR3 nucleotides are TGCGCCAGCAGCCAAGATCCCGGCGGTGAAGCTTTCTTT. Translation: CASSQDPGGEAFF.

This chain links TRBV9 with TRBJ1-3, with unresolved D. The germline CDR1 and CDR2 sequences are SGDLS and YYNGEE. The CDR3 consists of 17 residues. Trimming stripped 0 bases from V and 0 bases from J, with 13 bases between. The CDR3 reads CASSVGGSGFSGNTIYF. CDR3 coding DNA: TGTGCCAGCAGCGTAGGGGGTTCGGGCTTCTCTGGAAACACCATATATTTT.

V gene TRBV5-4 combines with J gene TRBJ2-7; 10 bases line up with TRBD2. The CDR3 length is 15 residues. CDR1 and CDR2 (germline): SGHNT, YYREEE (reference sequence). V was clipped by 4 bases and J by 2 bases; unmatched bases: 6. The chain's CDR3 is CASSPGLAETYEQYF. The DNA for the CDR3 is TGTGCCAGCAGCCCTGGACTAGCGGAAACCTACGAGCAGTACTTC.

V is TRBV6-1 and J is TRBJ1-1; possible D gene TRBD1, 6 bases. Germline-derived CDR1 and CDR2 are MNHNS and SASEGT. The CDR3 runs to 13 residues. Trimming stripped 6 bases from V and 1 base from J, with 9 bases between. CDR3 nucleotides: TGTGCCAGCAGGGAGACAGGGAACACTGAAGCTTTCTTT. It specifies CASRETGNTEAFF.

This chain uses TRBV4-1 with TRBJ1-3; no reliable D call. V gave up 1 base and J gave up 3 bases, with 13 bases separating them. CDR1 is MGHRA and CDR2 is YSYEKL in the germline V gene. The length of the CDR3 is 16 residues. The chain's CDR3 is CASSQAGSEYGNTIYF. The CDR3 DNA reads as TGCGCCAGCAGCCAAGCTGGCTCAGAATATGGAAACACCATATATTTT.

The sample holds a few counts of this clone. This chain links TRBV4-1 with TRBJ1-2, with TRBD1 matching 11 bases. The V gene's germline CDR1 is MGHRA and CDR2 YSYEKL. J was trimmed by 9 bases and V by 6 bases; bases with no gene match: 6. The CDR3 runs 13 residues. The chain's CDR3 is CASRVDRGHRYTF. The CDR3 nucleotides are TGCGCCAGCAGGGTGGACAGGGGGCATCGCTACACCTTC.